The 18 T cell receptor beta chains listed next were all sequenced from one sample in a study of T-cell memory formation after mild COVID-19. Each CDR3 protein gets one entry after TCRdb re-called the 5' RACE reads with MiXCR. The table lists more than 450,000 distinct CDR3 sequences, approximately 19% of them singletons, with approximately 12% in the top ten. Material for sequencing was PBMCs or a T cell subset sorted from them (not recorded which). These receptors were obtained from an adult woman who had mild COVID-19 (a few samples of this study predate the infection). Cell type and time point are not known.

This clonotype was seen only a few times. The gene calls are TRBV6-4 and TRBJ2-1, with TRBD1 matching over 8 bases. V trimming: 2 bases; J trimming: 7 bases; junction bases outside the gene matches: 4. Germline lookup yields CDR1 MRHNA and CDR2 SNTAGT. The CDR3 covers 14 residues. The CDR3 DNA reads as TGTGCCAGCAGTGACGGGCGACAGGGGAATGAGCAGTTCTTC. It encodes CASSDGRQGNEQFF.

This clonotype has just a few counts. The chain is built from TRBV7-9 and TRBJ1-4; a weak D match, TRBD1 (6 bases). Germline V gene data show CDR1 as SEHNR and CDR2 as FQNEAQ (reference sequence). The CDR3 has 12 residues. Trimming pared 8 bases from V and 7 bases from J, leaving 11 bases between. The CDR3 DNA reads TGTGCCAGCCGGACAGCGACTGAAAAACTGTTTTTT. Translated: CASRTATEKLFF.

This clonotype has only a few counts. This rearrangement joins TRBV12-3 or TRBV12-4 to TRBJ2-1; 7 bases align to TRBD1. V dropped 2 bases and J dropped 8; count of bases not matched to a gene: 6. The CDR3 length is 14 residues. CDR3: CASSLRQGGHEQFF. CDR3 in DNA: TGTGCCAGCAGTTTAAGACAGGGTGGTCATGAGCAGTTCTTC.

This clonotype was observed many times. The chain employs TRBV5-1 and TRBJ2-1, with a tentative D call TRBD2 (7 bases). CDR1 and CDR2 from the germline V gene are SGHRS and YFSETQ. V gave up 7 bases and J gave up 6 bases, with 14 bases separating them. The CDR3 is 13 amino acids. CDR3 in amino acids: CASGGAEGNEQFF. CDR3 nucleotides: TGCGCCAGCGGGGGGGCCGAAGGCAATGAGCAGTTCTTC. The full variable domain, in which reference TRBV5-1 and TRBJ2-1 provide the parts outside the CDR3, is KAGVTQTPRYLIKTRGQQVTLSCSPISGHRSVSWYQQTPGQGLQFLFEYFSETQRNKGNFPGRFSGRQFSNSRSEMNVSTLELGDSALYLCASGGAEGNEQFFGPGTRLTVL.

This chain connects TRBV7-2 to TRBJ2-3; TRBD2 aligns across 11 bases. The germline V gene encodes CDR1 SGHTA and CDR2 FQGNSA. Trimming cost V 5 bases and J 5 bases; bases outside gene matches: 6. The CDR3 covers 15 residues. CDR3 sequence: CASSPSSGRGDTQYF. CDR3 nucleotide sequence: TGTGCCAGCAGCCCTAGTAGCGGGAGGGGAGATACGCAGTATTTT.

This clonotype was picked up a small number of times. The gene calls are TRBV4-1 and TRBJ2-1; the match to TRBD2 covers 12 bases. V dropped 4 bases and J dropped 6; count of bases not matched to a gene: 7. The length of the CDR3 is 16 residues. Germline lookup yields CDR1 MGHRA and CDR2 YSYEKL. This CDR3 reads CASSRRLAGDGNEQFF. The DNA for the CDR3 is TGCGCCAGCAGCCGCAGACTAGCGGGAGATGGCAATGAGCAGTTCTTC.

The sample holds a few counts of this clonotype. The genes are TRBV5-4 and TRBJ1-2; no definite D call. Germline loops: CDR1 SGHNT, CDR2 YYREEE (reference sequence). CDR3 length equals 13 residues. Between the trimmed V and J ends, which lost 2 bases and 1 base, there was a span of 6 bases. DNA for the CDR3: TGTGCCAGCAGCTTCACGGATAACTATGGCTACACCTTC. It specifies CASSFTDNYGYTF.

This clonotype turned up a few times. The chain uses TRBV13 and TRBJ2-7; 9 bases are shared with TRBD2. The V segment lost 1 base and the J segment 2 bases; nucleotides outside the gene matches: 3. The V gene's germline CDR1 is PRHDT and CDR2 FYEKMQ (reference sequence). The CDR3 consists of 15 residues. CDR3 coding DNA: TGTGCCAGCAGCTTAGCCCCTAGCGGGGCCTACGAGCAGTACTTC. Protein: CASSLAPSGAYEQYF.

This clonotype was observed at least ten times. This CDR3 fails to terminate in the conserved phenylalanine or tryptophan, so it likely reflects a read error. The limits of the CDR3 on the DNA are not certain, so only TCRdb's listed CDR3 is given. V gene TRBV7-8 combines with J gene TRBJ2-2; TRBD1 was called by the table and not checked on the DNA. The CDR3 numbers 11 amino acids, ends counted. Germline CDR1 SGHVS, CDR2 FQNEAQ. The CDR3 spells CASSLGGGQEI.

The chain is built from TRBV11-2 and TRBJ2-7; D perhaps matches TRBD1 (5 bases). V was cut by 6 bases and J by 0 bases, with 12 bases left in between. CDR3 length: 14 amino acids. The germline V gene encodes CDR1 SGHAT and CDR2 FQNNGV. CDR3 DNA sequence: TGTGCCAGCAGGTCAGGGAAAGGCTCCTACGAGCAGTACTTC. Its protein is CASRSGKGSYEQYF.

This clonotype was recorded a few times. The chain links TRBV20-1 to TRBJ2-3; 11 bases match TRBD2. In germline, CDR1 is DFQATT, CDR2 SNEGSKA (reference sequence). The CDR3 runs 16 residues. Losses at the gene ends were 2 bases for V and 0 bases for J; bases not matched to a gene: 4. The CDR3 protein is CSARLAGGTSTDTQYF. The CDR3 nucleotides read TGCAGTGCTAGACTAGCGGGGGGAACCAGCACAGATACGCAGTATTTT.

This clonotype came up a few times. The chain uses TRBV30 and TRBJ1-2; the D gene is possibly TRBD1 (5 bases). V lost 4 bases and J lost 4, with 16 bases in between. The CDR3 sequence is 14 residues long. The germline V gene encodes CDR1 GTSNPN and CDR2 SVGIG (reference sequence). The CDR3 bases are TGTGCCTGGACCACGGGGGGGGATTTCTATGGCTACACCTTC. Protein: CAWTTGGDFYGYTF. The whole variable domain, filled in from reference TRBV30 and TRBJ1-2, reads SQTIHQWPATLVQPVGSPLSLECTVEGTSNPNLYWYRQAAGRGLQLLFYSVGIGQISSEVPQNLSASRPQDRQFILSSKKLLLSDSGFYLCAWTTGGDFYGYTFGSGTRLTVV.

In this sample, this clonotype turned up a few times. The genes are TRBV5-1 and TRBJ1-6; TRBD1 might be the D (5 bases). Germline loops: CDR1 SGHRS, CDR2 YFSETQ. CDR3 size: 14 residues. The V gene lost 4 bases and the J gene lost 7 bases, with 12 bases spanning the gap. CDR3 in DNA: TGCGCCAGCAGCCCCGGGACGGCAAATTCACCCCTCCACTTT. Amino acid sequence: CASSPGTANSPLHF.

The chain is built from TRBV5-4 and TRBJ2-5; 10 positions match TRBD2. Germline CDR1 is SGHNT and CDR2 is YYREEE (reference sequence). The CDR3 length is 16 residues. The junction had 7 bases not matched to a gene; V was cut back by 0 bases and J by 5 bases. In nucleotides, the CDR3 is TGTGCCAGCAGCTTGGAGGCTAGCGGGAGTACGGAGACCCAGTACTTC. Translating gives CASSLEASGSTETQYF.

This clonotype has just a few counts. The J gene is TRBJ2-2, the V gene TRBV12-3 or TRBV12-4; 7 bases align to TRBD2. The V segment lost 0 bases and the J segment 7 bases; nucleotides outside the gene matches: 11. The CDR3 has 17 residues. CDR3 DNA sequence: TGTGCCAGCAGTTTAGCGCTGCTGAGAGGGGAGGGCGGGGAGCTGTTTTTT. This sequence encodes CASSLALLRGEGGELFF.

V usage is TRBV2 and J usage is TRBJ2-1; TRBD2 aligns across 11 bases. The CDR3 is 20 amino acids. Germline loops: CDR1 SNHLY, CDR2 FYNNEI. Germline trimming cut 6 bases from V and 12 bases from J; bases unmatched to any gene: 28. CDR3 nucleotides: TGTGCCAGCAGGGGGACAACTAGCGGGGGAGCCTTACCCCACAACTACGGGCAGTTCTTC. Amino acids: CASRGTTSGGALPHNYGQFF. Filled out from reference TRBV2 and TRBJ2-1, the complete variable domain reads EPEVTQTPSHQVTQMGQEVILRCVPISNHLYFYWYRQILGQKVEFLVSFYNNEISEKSEIFDDQFSVERPDGSNFTLKIRSTKLEDSAMYFCASRGTTSGGALPHNYGQFFGPGTRLTVL.

Only a few counts were recorded for this clonotype. The rearrangement uses TRBV6-5 and TRBJ1-4, with TRBD1 matching 8 bases. The V segment lost 5 bases and the J segment 3 bases; nucleotides outside the gene matches: 5. The CDR3 has 15 amino acids. The V gene's germline CDR1 is MNHEY and CDR2 SVGAGI. This chain's CDR3 is CASSRRGPANEKLFF. CDR3 nucleotide sequence: TGTGCCAGCAGTCGCAGGGGGCCGGCTAATGAAAAACTGTTTTTT.

The chain employs TRBV12-3 or TRBV12-4 and TRBJ2-5; D possibly uses TRBD1 or TRBD2 (6 bases each). The CDR3 has 14 residues. Trimming shortened V by 8 bases and J by 1 base, and 14 bases separated the two germline ends. CDR3 in DNA: TGTGCCAGCGCGCCCTCGGGGGCCCAAGAGACCCAGTACTTC. Translation: CASAPSGAQETQYF.